These 30 T cell receptor beta chains were all obtained from the same sample, sequenced in a study of blood T cell repertoires in COVID-19. Here immunoSEQ multiplex PCR was the method, and the copy in TCRdb shows in-frame clones only, minus some. The repertoire holds some 270,000 clones, with roughly 81% as singletons. The specimen was PBMCs or T cells enriched from blood (not recorded which). The source of these receptors is a woman aged 50 to 65 who had been exposed to COVID-19.

The V and J genes are TRBV5-4 and TRBJ1-1, with D unclear. The V end was cut by 2 bases, the J end by 4 bases, with 12 bases between. This CDR3 is 14 amino acids long. Looked up from germline, CDR1 is SGHNT and CDR2 is YYREEE (reference sequence). The CDR3 loop reads CASSFRGGSTEAFF. Here the CDR3 DNA reads TGTGCCAGCAGCTTTCGGGGAGGTTCCACTGAAGCTTTCTTT.

This sequence joins TRBV5-1 and TRBJ2-6; 7 bases line up with TRBD1. Germline V gives CDR1 SGHRS, CDR2 YFSETQ. Unmatched junction bases numbered 6, after V lost 0 bases and J lost 0 bases. The CDR3 contains 18 residues. The CDR3 spells CASSLEGARGSGANVLTF. CDR3 DNA sequence: TGCGCCAGCAGCTTGGAGGGGGCCAGGGGCTCTGGGGCCAACGTCCTGACTTTC.

V gene TRBV11-2 combines with J gene TRBJ2-7, with 7 bases lining up with TRBD2. CDR3 length equals 14 residues. The junction had 10 bases not matched to a gene; V was cut back by 5 bases and J by 6 bases. The V gene's germline CDR1 is SGHAT and CDR2 FQNNGV. This CDR3 reads CASSAGLGGGEQYF. CDR3 bases: TGTGCCAGCAGCGCCGGACTAGGCGGGGGCGAGCAGTACTTC.

As for this clone: Additional DNA sequences in this sample encode the identical CDR3. The chain employs TRBV3-1 (or the pseudogene TRBV3-2) and TRBJ1-2; 7 bases agree with TRBD1. The length of the CDR3 is 14 residues. Germline trimming cut 2 bases from V and 4 bases from J; bases unmatched to any gene: 4. Germline assignment: CDR1 LGHDT and CDR2 YNNKEL (reference sequence). The CDR3 is CASSQRQGFYGYTF. The CDR3 region has the DNA TGTGCCAGCAGCCAAAGACAGGGCTTCTATGGCTACACCTTC.

This clone was picked up a small number of times. The CDR3 DNA sequence: TGTGCCAGCAGCTTGCACAGTGGTGAAGCTTTCTTT. Its protein product is CASSLHSGEAFF. V gene TRBV7-8 combines with J gene TRBJ1-1; D gene uncertain. CDR1 is SGHVS, CDR2 FQNEAQ, per germline. The CDR3 extends over 12 amino acids. V was shortened by 3 bases and J by 7 bases, with 9 bases between the two germline ends.

J is TRBJ2-7 and V is TRBV9; maybe TRBD2 (5 bases). Per the germline V gene, CDR1 is SGDLS and CDR2 is YYNGEE. Trimming removed 0 bases at V and 3 bases at J, with 13 bases between. This CDR3 spans 15 amino acids. The CDR3 here is CASSVEKDGNYEQYF. The CDR3 DNA reads TGTGCCAGCAGCGTAGAAAAGGACGGGAACTACGAGCAGTACTTC.

The V gene is TRBV2, the J gene TRBJ1-5; unclear D gene. Germline values: CDR1 SNHLY, CDR2 FYNNEI. There are 13 residues in the CDR3. V lost 3 bases, J lost 3 bases, and 6 bases lay in between. DNA of the CDR3: TGTGCCAGCAGTGACGGGGACAATCAGCCCCAGCATTTT. Its protein product is CASSDGDNQPQHF.

The chain couples TRBV14 to TRBJ1-3; D is uncertain. V was clipped by 4 bases and J by 0 bases, with 10 bases between them. The CDR3 spans 15 residues. Germline loops: CDR1 SGHDN, CDR2 FVKESK. The CDR3 loop is CASSLRGGSGNTIYF. DNA for the CDR3: TGTGCCAGCAGCCTCCGAGGAGGCTCTGGAAACACCATATATTTT.

The chain recombines TRBV6-5 with TRBJ2-1, with D perhaps matching TRBD2 (6 bases). V lost 8 bases to trimming and J lost 3 bases, with 11 bases between them. There are 13 residues in the CDR3. Germline V lookup: CDR1 MNHEY, CDR2 SVGAGI. DNA of the CDR3: TGTGCCAGCGGGCGGGACTTCTACAATGAGCAGTTCTTC. It specifies CASGRDFYNEQFF.

V and J are TRBV9 and TRBJ2-7; TRBD1 agrees at 10 bases. With 0 bases clipped from V and 2 bases from J, the junction kept 2 bases outside the gene matches. Germline CDR1 SGDLS, CDR2 YYNGEE. This CDR3 is 15 amino acids long. In DNA, the CDR3 is TGTGCCAGCAGCGTAGCGGGGACAGGGGCCTACGAGCAGTACTTC. Translation gives CASSVAGTGAYEQYF.

The rearrangement joins TRBV6-5 to TRBJ1-3; D is undetermined. Germline V gene sequence: CDR1 MNHEY, CDR2 SVGAGI. This CDR3 is 14 amino acids long. V was clipped by 8 bases and J by 4 bases, with 15 bases between them. DNA for the CDR3: TGTGCCAGCGCACCAACGAGAACCGGAAACACCATATATTTT. Protein: CASAPTRTGNTIYF.

This chain links TRBV6-5 with TRBJ2-3; 9 nucleotides line up with TRBD2. There are 15 residues in the CDR3. CDR1 is MNHEY and CDR2 is SVGAGI in the germline V gene. Germline trimming cut 3 bases from V and 6 bases from J; bases unmatched to any gene: 7. The CDR3 spells CASSYAAGGEDTQYF. In DNA, the CDR3 is TGTGCCAGCAGTTATGCGGCGGGGGGGGAGGATACGCAGTATTTT.

The chain is built from TRBV29-1 and TRBJ1-2; maybe TRBD1 (6 bases). The CDR3 totals 13 residues. Between the trimmed V and J ends, which lost 7 bases and 1 base, there was a span of 13 bases. The germline gives CDR1 SQVTM, CDR2 ANQGSEA. CDR3 protein: CSARRQDNYGYTF. For the CDR3, the DNA is TGCAGCGCGCGCCGACAGGATAACTATGGCTACACCTTC.

This clone was counted a few times. The chain uses TRBV7-9 and TRBJ2-7; 10 bases line up with TRBD1. This CDR3 has 13 residues. V lost 5 bases, J lost 9 bases, and 7 bases stayed unmatched. Germline V lookup: CDR1 SEHNR, CDR2 FQNEAQ (reference sequence). Here the CDR3 DNA reads TGTGCCAGCAGCCCGCGACAGGGGGCAGGGCAGTACTTC. It codes for CASSPRQGAGQYF.

In this sample, this clone turned up a few times. The genes are TRBV2 and TRBJ2-1; unclear D gene. Germline-derived CDR1 and CDR2 are SNHLY and FYNNEI. This CDR3 is 13 amino acids long. V was clipped by 7 bases and J by 10 bases, with 17 bases between them. In DNA form, the CDR3 reads TGTGCCAGCATTAACTATAGTCCGGTCGAGCAGTTCTTC. As protein: CASINYSPVEQFF.

The chain carries TRBV18 and TRBJ1-2, with 12 bases fitting TRBD1. The CDR3 sequence is 17 residues long. The germline CDR1 and CDR2 sequences are KGHSH and LQKENI. J lost 6 bases, V lost 3 bases, and 11 bases had no gene match. CDR3 sequence (DNA): TGTGCCAGCTCACCTACGGTTCTGGGACAGGGGGCCGATGGCTACACCTTC. Its protein product is CASSPTVLGQGADGYTF.

The rearrangement joins TRBV18 to TRBJ2-6; 11 bases are shared with TRBD1. The CDR3 has 16 amino acids. From germline, CDR1 is KGHSH and CDR2 LQKENI. The trim removed 4 bases at V and 2 bases at J, leaving 1 base unmatched. The CDR3 reads CASSRDRGTGANVLTF. CDR3 nucleotides: TGTGCCAGCTCACGGGACAGGGGGACTGGGGCCAACGTCCTGACTTTC.

The V gene is TRBV5-5, the J gene TRBJ2-5, with 8 bases fitting TRBD2. This CDR3 has 13 residues. Trimming removed 3 bases from V and 4 bases from J; junction bases left unmatched: 2. Germline V gives CDR1 SGHKS, CDR2 YYEKEE (reference sequence). The CDR3 region is CASSSGGLETQYF. The CDR3 coding sequence is TGTGCCAGCAGCTCGGGGGGGCTAGAGACCCAGTACTTC.

The genes are TRBV18 and TRBJ2-1; D is perhaps TRBD2 (6 bases). V dropped 4 bases and J dropped 2 bases, with 12 bases sitting between them. Germline-derived CDR1 and CDR2 are KGHSH and LQKENI. The CDR3 length is 15 residues. The CDR3 here is CASSLRDSAYNEQFF. The CDR3 DNA reads as TGTGCCAGCTCACTAAGGGACTCCGCCTACAATGAGCAGTTCTTC.

The chain couples TRBV9 to TRBJ2-1; no definite D call. Germline-derived CDR1 and CDR2 are SGDLS and YYNGEE. The V end was cut by 1 base, the J end by 8 bases, with 10 bases between. The CDR3 has 13 residues. For the CDR3, the DNA is TGTGCCAGCAGCGTAACTATAGGCTATGAGCAGTTCTTC. Its translation is CASSVTIGYEQFF.

The chain combines TRBV30 with TRBJ2-3, with TRBD2 matching 8 bases. V lost 0 bases and J lost 10; bases outside the gene matches: 12. The CDR3 totals 15 residues. The germline CDR1 and CDR2 sequences are GTSNPN and SVGIG (reference sequence). CDR3 sequence: CAWSVNPGRGGPQYF. In DNA, the CDR3 is TGTGCCTGGAGTGTAAACCCCGGACGGGGGGGCCCGCAGTATTTT.

CDR3 coding DNA: TGTGCCAGCAGCCAAGGGAGAAGTACTAGCCCTAGCACAGATACGCAGTATTTT. Its translation: CASSQGRSTSPSTDTQYF. The chain has TRBV14 and TRBJ2-3; maybe TRBD2 (6 bases). The CDR3 loop spans 18 amino acids. V was clipped by 1 base and J by 0 bases, with 17 bases between them. Germline V gene lookup returns CDR1 SGHDN and CDR2 FVKESK.

The V and J genes are TRBV19 and TRBJ1-4; 9 positions match TRBD1. The junction had 8 bases not matched to a gene; V was cut back by 5 bases and J by 7 bases. There are 15 residues in the CDR3. Germline assignment: CDR1 LNHDA and CDR2 SQIVND (reference sequence). The CDR3 loop reads CASSSAGTGFEKLFF. The CDR3 DNA is TGTGCCAGTAGTTCGGCGGGGACAGGGTTTGAAAAACTGTTTTTT.

The rearrangement links TRBV5-5 to TRBJ1-1; D is unclear. The CDR3 is made up of 17 amino acids. The germline V and J ends were trimmed by 0 bases and 4 bases, with 19 bases remaining between them. From germline, CDR1 is SGHKS and CDR2 YYEKEE (reference sequence). The CDR3 reads CASSLDSAPSRGTEAFF. The CDR3 DNA reads as TGTGCCAGCAGCTTGGACAGCGCACCGTCCCGGGGCACTGAAGCTTTCTTT.

The J gene is TRBJ1-2, the V gene TRBV6-5; no clear D. CDR3 length: 13 amino acids. Germline assignment: CDR1 MNHEY and CDR2 SVGAGI. V lost 7 bases and J lost 4, with 13 bases in between. CDR3 sequence reads: CASKNGEVYGYTF. In nucleotides, the CDR3 is TGTGCCAGCAAGAACGGAGAGGTCTATGGCTACACCTTC.

The chain is built from TRBV7-9 and TRBJ1-1; D ambiguous. Germline V lookup: CDR1 SEHNR, CDR2 FQNEAQ (reference sequence). This CDR3 region has 12 residues. V shed 1 base and J shed 5 bases, with 5 bases lying between them. CDR3 region: CASSLVQTEAFF. CDR3 sequence (DNA): TGTGCCAGCAGCTTAGTCCAGACTGAAGCTTTCTTT. Supplemented by reference TRBV7-9 and TRBJ1-1, the full variable domain reads DTGVSQNPRHKITKRGQNVTFRCDPISEHNRLYWYRQTLGQGPEFLTYFQNEAQLEKSRLLSDRFSAERPKGSFSTLEIQRTEQGDSAMYLCASSLVQTEAFFGQGTRLTVV.

The chain has TRBV7-9 and TRBJ2-3; 8 bases match TRBD1. The V gene's germline CDR1 is SEHNR and CDR2 FQNEAQ (reference sequence). CDR3 length equals 16 residues. V shed 4 bases, J shed 5 bases, and the junction held 11 bases outside the gene matches. CDR3 bases: TGTGCCAGCAGCTCCCCCGGGAGACAGGGGCGAGATACGCAGTATTTT. It codes for CASSSPGRQGRDTQYF. The complete variable domain, with remaining parts taken from reference TRBV7-9 and TRBJ2-3, reads DTGVSQNPRHKITKRGQNVTFRCDPISEHNRLYWYRQTLGQGPEFLTYFQNEAQLEKSRLLSDRFSAERPKGSFSTLEIQRTEQGDSAMYLCASSSPGRQGRDTQYFGPGTRLTVL.

V and J are TRBV10-2 and TRBJ1-5; maybe TRBD1 (5 bases). CDR1 is WSHSY and CDR2 is SAAADI in the germline V gene. The V end was cut by 3 bases, the J end by 6 bases, with 9 bases between. The CDR3 loop spans 13 amino acids. As DNA, the CDR3 is TGCGCCAGCAGTGAAGGGGAAGTTCAGCCCCAGCATTTT. It yields the protein CASSEGEVQPQHF.

The chain links TRBV9 to TRBJ2-1; 7 bases match TRBD2. The CDR3 contains 17 residues. CDR1 SGDLS and CDR2 YYNGEE come from the germline V gene. The trim removed 3 bases at V and 1 base at J, leaving 10 bases unmatched. CDR3 coding DNA: TGTGCCAGCAGCGCATACCTGGGACTACCATCCTACAATGAGCAGTTCTTC. Translated: CASSAYLGLPSYNEQFF.

The CDR3 nucleotides read TGTGCCAGCAGCTTACTTCAGGGAATAAGGAGAAACACCATATATTTT. As protein: CASSLLQGIRRNTIYF. The V gene is TRBV11-2, the J gene TRBJ1-3; TRBD1 might be the D (5 bases). The CDR3 is 16 amino acids. CDR1 is SGHAT, CDR2 FQNNGV, per germline. V shed 2 bases and J shed 5 bases, with 16 bases lying between them.